Listed below are T cell receptor beta chains from one sample, sequenced in a study of blood T cells in healthy people across ages. TCRdb called the 5' RACE reads again in MiXCR, with one record for every CDR3 protein. The top ten clones hold around 30% of a sample with around 650,000 distinct CDR3 sequences, around 41% of them seen once. Sequencing was carried out using blood. The source of these receptors is a man older than 75 in good health. The CDR3 runs from the conserved cysteine through the conserved F or W. D genes are given only for firm matches. Clone size is given for some rows only: seen once, a few or many times, or a class if the clone is expanded.

>few|TRBJ2-1|TRBV9|NA|15
CASSVGYRDVNEQFF
TGTGCCAGCAGCGTAGGGTATCGGGACGTCAATGAGCAGTTCTTC
>NA|TRBJ2-5|TRBV28|NA|17
CASSLSLNRDLRNEQYF
TGTGCCAGCAGTCTTTCGCTGAACAGGGACCTACGAAATGAGCAGTACTTC
>NA|TRBJ1-5|TRBV4-3|NA|15
CASSQVWGGNQPQHF
TGCGCCAGCAGCCAAGTTTGGGGTGGCAATCAGCCCCAGCATTTT
>once|TRBJ1-2|TRBV12-3/TRBV12-4|NA|14
CASSRGGIGNGYTF
TGTGCCAGCAGCCGGGGGGGGATAGGGAACGGCTACACCTTC
>few|TRBJ2-1|TRBV7-3|NA|11
CASSNHNEQFF
TGTGCCAGCAGTAACCACAATGAGCAGTTCTTC
>NA|TRBJ2-7|TRBV5-1|NA|16
CASSDQYGTTFWEQYF
TGCGCCAGCAGCGACCAGTACGGGACGACCTTCTGGGAGCAGTACTTC
>few|TRBJ2-7|TRBV6-5|NA|14
CASSPRPTNYEQYF
TGTGCCAGCAGTCCGAGACCGACAAACTACGAGCAGTACTTC
>NA|TRBJ2-1|TRBV12-3/TRBV12-4|TRBD2|15
CATLISGRAHNEQFF
TGTGCCACCCTGATTAGCGGGAGGGCCCACAATGAGCAGTTCTTC
>NA|TRBJ2-1|TRBV20-1|NA|11
CSATVTREQFF
TGCAGTGCTACAGTGACACGTGAGCAGTTCTTC
>NA|TRBJ2-5|TRBV12-5|NA|15
CASGLGQSGYGTQYF
TGTGCTAGTGGTTTGGGGCAGTCGGGCTATGGGACCCAGTACTTC
>NA|TRBJ2-3|TRBV20-1|NA|15
CSARELGAAVDTQYF
TGCAGTGCTAGAGAGTTGGGGGCGGCAGTAGATACGCAGTATTTT
>NA|TRBJ1-1|TRBV13|NA|11
CASSRINEAFF
TGTGCCAGCAGCCGAATCAATGAAGCTTTCTTT
>NA|TRBJ2-3|TRBV20-1|NA|15
CSARDSLEWTDTQYF
TGCAGTGCTAGAGATAGCCTGGAGTGGACAGATACGCAGTATTTT
>few|TRBJ1-4|TRBV6-1|NA|15
CASSLSQETNEKLFF
TGTGCCAGCAGTCTATCCCAGGAAACTAATGAAAAACTGTTTTTT
>NA|TRBJ2-4|TRBV20-1|NA|16
CSARDPVTGAKNIQYF
TGCAGTGCTAGAGATCCAGTCACGGGGGCCAAAAACATTCAGTACTTC
>many|TRBJ2-6|TRBV12-3/TRBV12-4|TRBD2|15
CASSLRGDGANVLTF
TGTGCCAGCAGTTTACGGGGGGACGGGGCCAACGTCCTGACTTTC
>few|TRBJ2-7|TRBV4-3|NA|14
CASSQDWGVYEQYF
TGCGCCAGCAGCCAAGATTGGGGGGTCTACGAGCAGTACTTC
>many|TRBJ1-5|TRBV12-3/TRBV12-4|NA|16
CASSFIGGTGNQPQHF
TGTGCCAGCAGTTTTATTGGGGGCACGGGCAATCAGCCCCAGCATTTT
>NA|TRBJ2-1|TRBV6-4|TRBD2|15
CASSLLAGGRNEQFF
TGTGCCAGCAGTCTACTAGCGGGAGGGCGGAATGAGCAGTTCTTC
>NA|TRBJ2-3|TRBV20-1|NA|12
CSARSRRDTQYF
TGCAGTGCTAGGAGTCGCCGAGATACGCAGTATTTT
>NA|TRBJ1-1|TRBV6-1|NA|14
CASTVVRVATEAFF
TGTGCCAGCACGGTGGTCAGGGTAGCCACTGAAGCTTTCTTT
>NA|TRBJ2-1|TRBV7-9|NA|12
CASSQKRDEQFF
TGTGCCAGCAGCCAGAAACGGGATGAGCAGTTCTTC